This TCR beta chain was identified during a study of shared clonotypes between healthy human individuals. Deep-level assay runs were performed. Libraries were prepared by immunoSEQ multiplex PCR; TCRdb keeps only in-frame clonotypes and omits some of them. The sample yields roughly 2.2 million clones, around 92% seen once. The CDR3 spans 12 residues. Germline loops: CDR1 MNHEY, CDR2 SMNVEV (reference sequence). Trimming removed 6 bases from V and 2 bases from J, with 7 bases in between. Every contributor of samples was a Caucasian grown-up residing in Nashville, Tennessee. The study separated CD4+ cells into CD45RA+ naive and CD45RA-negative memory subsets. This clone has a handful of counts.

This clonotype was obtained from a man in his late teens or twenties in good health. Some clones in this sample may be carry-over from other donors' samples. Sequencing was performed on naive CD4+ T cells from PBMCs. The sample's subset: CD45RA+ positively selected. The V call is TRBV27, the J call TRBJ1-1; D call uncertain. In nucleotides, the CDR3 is TGTGCCAGCAGGAGGGCAAACACTGAAGCTTTCTTT. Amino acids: CASRRANTEAFF.